This T cell receptor (beta chain) originates from a study of blood T cells in healthy people across ages. It was with a sample-barcoded 5' primer and a J-beta primer mix that a second PCR of about 6 to 11 cycles was run. Every sample gave at least 2.5 million paired-end reads containing CDR3. A single record per CDR3 protein comes from TCRdb applying MiXCR to the 5' RACE reads. Seen here are around 700,000 distinct CDR3 sequences, 25% observed once, and the top ten hold more than 7.5%. The sample holds a few counts of this clonotype. V shed 3 bases and J shed 8 bases, with 8 bases lying between them. Germline-derived CDR1 and CDR2 are MGHDK and SYGVNS. There are 13 residues in the CDR3. A further study also used this sample, focusing on T cells of mothers and their children.

Source material: blood. The source is a boy aged 5 to 17 in good health. The chain recombines TRBV25-1 with TRBJ1-6, with D perhaps matching TRBD1 (5 bases). The CDR3: CASSETEYSPLHF. The DNA for the CDR3 is TGTGCCAGCAGTGAGACAGAGTATTCACCCCTCCACTTT.